A single sample is the source of the 23 T cell receptor beta chains below, sequenced in a study of monozygotic twins with inflammatory bowel disease. Reanalyzing the 5' RACE reads, TCRdb keeps one entry per CDR3 protein, without DNA. Its clone listing holds fewer than 200,000 distinct CDR3 sequences. Sequenced sample: blood. The receptor set was obtained from a human donor with ulcerative colitis or Crohn's disease, or a healthy co-twin of an affected twin (not recorded which).

The J gene is TRBJ2-1, the V gene TRBV5-6; TCRdb selects TRBD2, and the lack of DNA leaves this call unchecked. Germline values: CDR1 SGHDT, CDR2 YYEEEE. The CDR3 loop spans 16 amino acids. CDR3 sequence: CASSLEGVAGYNEQFF. Full variable domain (rest looked up from reference TRBV5-6 and TRBJ2-1): DAGVTQSPTHLIKTRGQQVTLRCSPKSGHDTVSWYQQALGQGPQFIFQYYEEEERQRGNFPDRFSGHQFPNYSSELNVNALLLGDSALYLCASSLEGVAGYNEQFFGPGTRLTVL.

The chain has TRBV7-2 and TRBJ1-5. This CDR3 is 17 amino acids long. CDR1 is SGHTA and CDR2 is FQGNSA in the germline V gene. The CDR3 sequence: CASSLASGSYSNQPQHF.

The V and J genes are TRBV2 and TRBJ1-1; the TRBD1 assignment by TCRdb is unverifiable without DNA. Germline V gives CDR1 SNHLY, CDR2 FYNNEI. The CDR3 is 14 residues long. CDR3 protein: CASSQQGAGTEAFF.

The rearrangement uses TRBV10-3 and TRBJ2-1; checking the TCRdb D call of TRBD1 is not possible without DNA. The CDR3 sequence is 14 residues long. Per the germline V gene, CDR1 is ENHRY and CDR2 is SYGVKD. The CDR3: CAISRDRGMHEQFF.

This CDR3 is CASSLADTESEAFF. The chain couples TRBV7-2 to TRBJ1-1. The CDR3 loop spans 14 amino acids. Germline V gene data show CDR1 as SGHTA and CDR2 as FQGNSA. Looking up the rest from reference TRBV7-2 and TRBJ1-1 gives the full variable domain: GAGVSQSPSNKVTEKGKDVELRCDPISGHTALYWYRQSLGQGLEFLIYFQGNSAPDKSGLPSDRFSAERTGGSVSTLTIQRTQQEDSAVYLCASSLADTESEAFFGQGTRLTVV.

This sequence joins TRBV5-5 and TRBJ1-5; lacking DNA, the TRBD1 call made by TCRdb goes unchecked. The CDR3 runs to 15 residues. Germline V gene lookup returns CDR1 SGHKS and CDR2 YYEKEE (reference sequence). The CDR3 here is CASSSDRGRDQPQHF.

This chain connects TRBV7-3 to TRBJ2-1; the D gene TCRdb calls, TRBD1, cannot be checked with no DNA. The germline gives CDR1 SGHTA, CDR2 FQGTGA. The CDR3 contains 13 residues. This chain's CDR3 is CASSPGTGHEQFF.

J is TRBJ1-1 and V is TRBV3-1. The CDR3 runs 15 residues. Germline-derived CDR1 and CDR2 are LGHDT and YNNKEL (reference sequence). CDR3: CASSQGVSGRTEAFF.

The chain is built from TRBV7-2 and TRBJ1-5; TCRdb's assignment of TRBD1 cannot be checked, as there is no DNA. CDR1 is SGHTA, CDR2 FQGNSA, per germline. This CDR3 region has 14 residues. Here the CDR3 reads CASSLGRPGQPQHF.

The V and J genes are TRBV29-1 and TRBJ1-2; TCRdb names TRBD1, which stays unverified in the absence of DNA. CDR3 size: 11 residues. Germline CDR1 SQVTM, CDR2 ANQGSEA. CDR3 in amino acids: CSVERRGDYTF.

V and J are TRBV20-1 and TRBJ2-5. Germline-derived CDR1 and CDR2 are DFQATT and SNEGSKA (reference sequence). This CDR3 is built from 13 residues. CDR3 loop: CSARYGYQETQYF.

The chain is built from TRBV7-8 and TRBJ2-7. The CDR3 has 15 residues. Germline CDR1 SGHVS, CDR2 FQNEAQ. CDR3 residues: CASSFGWKIHYEQYF.

This rearrangement joins TRBV3-1 to TRBJ2-1. The CDR3 sequence is 13 residues long. CDR1 LGHDT and CDR2 YNNKEL come from the germline V gene (reference sequence). This CDR3 reads CASSQDFNNEQFF.

The J gene is TRBJ2-5, the V gene TRBV20-1; TCRdb's D call of TRBD2 is untestable without DNA. Germline CDR1 and CDR2: DFQATT and SNEGSKA (reference sequence). The CDR3 has 14 amino acids. CDR3 residues: CSARDQRGRETQYF.

The chain carries TRBV5-1 and TRBJ1-1. Germline V CDR1 and CDR2: SGHRS, YFSETQ. This CDR3 region has 13 residues. CDR3 in amino acids: CASSHNKNTEAFF.

The chain is built from TRBV20-1 and TRBJ1-4; the TCRdb call, TRBD1, lacks DNA for checking. Germline CDR1 and CDR2: DFQATT and SNEGSKA (reference sequence). The CDR3 sequence is 14 residues long. The CDR3 sequence: CSASRAITNEKLFF.

The chain combines TRBV6-2 or TRBV6-3 with TRBJ2-3; checking the TCRdb D call of TRBD2 is not possible without DNA. Per the germline V gene, CDR1 is MNHEY and CDR2 is SVGEGT. The length of the CDR3 is 18 residues. The CDR3 reads CASSWGLAGEGSTDTQYF.

V usage is TRBV16 and J usage is TRBJ1-3; TCRdb's assignment of TRBD1 cannot be checked, as there is no DNA. The germline CDR1 and CDR2 sequences are KGHSY and FQNENV. The CDR3 spans 15 residues. The CDR3 protein is CASSQGTPSGNTIYF.

This chain connects TRBV10-3 to TRBJ2-5. The CDR3 sequence is 13 residues long. The germline gives CDR1 ENHRY, CDR2 SYGVKD. This chain's CDR3 is CAISDERRETQYF.

The chain is built from TRBV7-8 and TRBJ2-7. The germline V gene encodes CDR1 SGHVS and CDR2 FQNEAQ. The length of the CDR3 is 14 residues. CDR3 in amino acids: CASSLVLSHYEQYF.

The chain uses TRBV7-2 and TRBJ2-1; TCRdb's assignment of TRBD2 cannot be checked, as there is no DNA. The germline V gene encodes CDR1 SGHTA and CDR2 FQGNSA. This CDR3 has 16 amino acids. The CDR3 reads CASSLVTGLLYNEQFF.

The V and J genes are TRBV27 and TRBJ2-1; TCRdb's D gene call, TRBD1, goes unchecked for lack of DNA. The CDR3 covers 13 residues. In germline, CDR1 is MNHEY, CDR2 SMNVEV (reference sequence). CDR3 loop: CASSSRTGNEQFF.

The chain uses TRBV27 and TRBJ1-2. CDR3 length equals 14 residues. In germline, CDR1 is MNHEY, CDR2 SMNVEV (reference sequence). CDR3 in amino acids: CASSLVDAGYGYTF.